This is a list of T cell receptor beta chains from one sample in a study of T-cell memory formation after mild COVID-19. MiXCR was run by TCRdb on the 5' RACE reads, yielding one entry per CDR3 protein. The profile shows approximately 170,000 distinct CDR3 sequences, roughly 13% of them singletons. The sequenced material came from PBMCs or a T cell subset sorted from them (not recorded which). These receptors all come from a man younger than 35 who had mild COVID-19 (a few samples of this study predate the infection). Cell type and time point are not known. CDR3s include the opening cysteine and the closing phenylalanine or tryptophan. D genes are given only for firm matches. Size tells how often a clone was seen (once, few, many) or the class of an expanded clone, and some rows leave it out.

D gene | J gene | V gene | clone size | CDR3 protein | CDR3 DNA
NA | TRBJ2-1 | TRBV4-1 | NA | CASSPVGVGQFF | TGCGCCAGCAGCCCCGTCGGGGTTGGGCAGTTCTTC
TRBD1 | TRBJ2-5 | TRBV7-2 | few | CASSLATDRGKTQYF | TGTGCCAGCAGCTTGGCCACGGACAGGGGGAAGACCCAGTACTTC
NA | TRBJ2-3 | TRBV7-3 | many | CASSSNHGGDTQYF | TGTGCCAGCAGCTCGAATCATGGAGGAGATACGCAGTATTTT
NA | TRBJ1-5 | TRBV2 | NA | CASILARNQPQHF | TGTGCCAGCATTTTAGCCCGCAATCAGCCCCAGCATTTT
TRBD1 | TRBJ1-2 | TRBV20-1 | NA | CSARGNRGTGYTF | TGCAGTGCTAGAGGCAACAGGGGGACTGGCTACACCTTC
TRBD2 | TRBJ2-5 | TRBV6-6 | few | CASTTRESGGFQETQYF | TGTGCCAGCACCACTAGGGAGTCGGGGGGGTTCCAAGAGACCCAGTACTTC
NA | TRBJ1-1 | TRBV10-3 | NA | CAISESIFQGLTSNTEAFF | TGTGCCATCAGTGAGTCGATCTTCCAGGGCCTTACTTCCAACACTGAAGCTTTCTTT
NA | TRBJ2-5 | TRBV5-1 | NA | CASRAGEETQYF | TGCGCCAGCAGGGCAGGGGAAGAGACCCAGTACTTC
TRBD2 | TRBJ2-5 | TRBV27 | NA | CASSLSGGGTQETQYF | TGTGCCAGCAGTTTATCTGGCGGGGGGACCCAAGAGACCCAGTACTTC
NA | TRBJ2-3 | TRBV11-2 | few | CASERGTDTQYF | TGTGCCAGCGAGCGTGGCACAGATACGCAGTATTTT
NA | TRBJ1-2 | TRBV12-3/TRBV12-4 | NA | CASTSGYGYTF | TGTGCCAGCACCTCAGGGTATGGCTACACCTTC
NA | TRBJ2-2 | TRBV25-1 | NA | CASSAQRNTGELFF | TGTGCCAGCAGTGCCCAGCGGAACACCGGGGAGCTGTTTTTT
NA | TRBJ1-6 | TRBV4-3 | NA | CASSQDSSPGQTAPLHF | TGCGCCAGCAGCCAAGACTCTTCGCCCGGACAAACCGCACCCCTCCACTTT
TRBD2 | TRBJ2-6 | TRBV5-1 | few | CASTGLAGGAGANVLTF | TGCGCCAGCACTGGACTAGCGGGGGGAGCGGGGGCCAACGTCCTGACTTTC
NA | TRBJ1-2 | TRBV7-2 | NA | CASSYILNYGYTF | TGTGCCAGCAGCTACATACTGAACTATGGCTACACCTTC